This TCR beta chain emerged from a study of blood T cell repertoires in COVID-19. This clone came up a few times. Clones were sequenced by immunoSEQ multiplex PCR, and TCRdb holds only the in-frame ones, with some missing. Altogether about 70,000 clones are present, approximately 88% being singletons, with the ten largest covering 2% to 2.5%. Germline CDR1 is MDHEN and CDR2 is SYDVKM. The CDR3 runs to 11 residues. With 1 base removed from V and 9 bases from J, the gap between germline ends came to 6 bases. The gene calls are TRBV28 and TRBJ1-1; D is undetermined. The sequencing input was peripheral blood. The sequence was collected from a human donor in a cohort sampled during active COVID-19. The CDR3 loop reads CASSLSHKAFF. The CDR3 DNA sequence: TGTGCCAGCAGTTTATCACACAAAGCTTTCTTT. The full variable domain, rest sourced from reference TRBV28 and TRBJ1-1, is DVKVTQSSRYLVKRTGEKVFLECVQDMDHENMFWYRQDPGLGLRLIYFSYDVKMKEKGDIPEGYSVSREKKERFSLILESASTNQTSMYLCASSLSHKAFFGQGTRLTVV.